This T cell receptor (beta chain) was documented in a study of response to subunit inactivated influenza vaccine. The study, taken as a whole, reports: The authors suggested that few new T cells are recruited per seasonal influenza vaccination.

Concerning this clonotype itself: Its specificity is unknown.

Germline V gene sequence: CDR1 GTSNPN, CDR2 SVGIG (reference sequence). V was pared by 2 bases and J by 6 bases, with 14 bases between. This CDR3 has 13 residues. One entry per CDR3 protein results from TCRdb running MiXCR on the RT-PCR reads. This sample has 500,000 to 600,000 distinct CDR3 sequences; approximately 10% occur once, and the top ten carry 10%. This chain connects TRBV30 to TRBJ2-7; no reliable D call. Here the sequenced sample was PBMCs from blood, taken on the day of vaccination. The origin of this receptor is a man aged 50 to 60 who received an inactivated influenza vaccine. The CDR3 DNA reads TGTGCCTGGAGTAGTAGGGTCACGGTCGAGCAGTACTTC. The encoded protein is CAWSSRVTVEQYF.